Below, 25 T cell receptor beta chains from the same sample are listed, as sequenced in a study of T-cell reconstitution after alpha-beta-depleted transplantation in children. The TCRbeta library incorporated unique molecular identifiers. TCRdb redid the calling of the PCR reads with MiXCR, one entry per CDR3 protein. The sample lists a few hundred thousand distinct CDR3 sequences, roughly a tenth occurring once. The sequences come from PBMCs from the stem cell graft donor, collected from the stem cell graft. The receptor set was obtained from a human donor who donated a stem cell graft to a child with SCID.

The chain employs TRBV20-1 and TRBJ2-3, with unresolved D. This CDR3 spans 15 amino acids. Per the germline V gene, CDR1 is DFQATT and CDR2 is SNEGSKA (reference sequence). The V gene lost 0 bases and the J gene lost 2 bases, with 12 bases spanning the gap. Written as DNA, the CDR3 is TGCAGTGCTAGAGATACAGACACTTTCACAGATACGCAGTATTTT. Translating gives CSARDTDTFTDTQYF.

This clonotype came up many times. The chain links TRBV6-5 to TRBJ2-1; no clear D. V dropped 7 bases and J dropped 3 bases, with 10 bases sitting between them. This CDR3 comprises 13 residues. Germline CDR1 reads MNHEY; CDR2 reads SVGAGI. The CDR3: CASILDGYNEQFF. CDR3 sequence (DNA): TGTGCCAGCATTCTAGACGGCTACAATGAGCAGTTCTTC.

This clonotype was recorded at least ten times. The chain joins TRBV28 to TRBJ1-3; D ambiguous. V lost 2 bases and J 0 bases, leaving 14 bases between the germline ends. The CDR3 consists of 17 residues. CDR1 is MDHEN and CDR2 is SYDVKM in the germline V gene. The CDR3, as DNA: TGTGCCAGCAGTTTACTGGGTATGGCTAGCTCTGGAAACACCATATATTTT. Amino acid sequence: CASSLLGMASSGNTIYF.

The sample holds many counts of this clonotype. The chain links TRBV20-1 to TRBJ1-4; no firm D call. The CDR3 spans 14 residues. The germline gives CDR1 DFQATT, CDR2 SNEGSKA (reference sequence). V shed 3 bases and J shed 5 bases, with 13 bases lying between them. CDR3 sequence: CSASLAGTNEKLFF. DNA of the CDR3: TGCAGTGCTAGTCTTGCAGGAACAAATGAAAAACTGTTTTTT.

In this sample, this clonotype turned up many times. The gene calls are TRBV24-1 and TRBJ1-2, with no clear D. This CDR3 is 15 amino acids long. V shed 3 bases and J shed 4 bases, with 14 bases lying between them. Germline CDR1 and CDR2: KGHDR and SFDVKD. The CDR3 protein is CATSDNGVPGYGYTF. CDR3 sequence (DNA): TGTGCCACCAGTGATAACGGGGTACCGGGCTATGGCTACACCTTC.

This clonotype was counted at least ten times. The genes are TRBV4-1 and TRBJ1-5; D is uncertain. The germline V gene has CDR1 MGHRA and CDR2 YSYEKL. The CDR3 length is 20 residues. V dropped 4 bases and J dropped 0 bases, with 25 bases sitting between them. The CDR3 DNA follows: TGCGCCAGCAGCCGACGCCGAGGCGTCCTGGGGAGTAATAGCAATCAGCCCCAGCATTTT. This encodes CASSRRRGVLGSNSNQPQHF.

This clonotype occurred many times. The CDR3 DNA reads as TGTGCCAGCAGCAATCCGGGCGCGGGGGGCCGTCCAGACGATGAGCAGTTCTTC. Its protein product is CASSNPGAGGRPDDEQFF. The gene calls are TRBV21-1 and TRBJ2-1; the listed D gene, TRBD2, was not tested against the DNA. TRBV21-1 is marked as a pseudogene. The CDR3 is 18 residues long.

This clonotype has a count of ten or more. The V call is TRBV5-1, the J call TRBJ1-1; possibly TRBD1 for D (6 bases). V lost 0 bases and J 0 bases, leaving 9 bases between the germline ends. The length of the CDR3 is 15 residues. The germline V gene encodes CDR1 SGHRS and CDR2 YFSETQ. The CDR3 DNA reads as TGCGCCAGCAGCTTGGGGGGGCTTATGAACACTGAAGCTTTCTTT. The encoded protein is CASSLGGLMNTEAFF.

This clonotype was seen ten or more times. The chain recombines TRBV9 with TRBJ2-1; D is uncertain. Germline V gives CDR1 SGDLS, CDR2 YYNGEE. The CDR3 extends over 15 amino acids. The germline V and J ends were trimmed by 2 bases and 0 bases, with 9 bases remaining between them. The CDR3 reads CASSVYENSYNEQFF. The DNA of the CDR3 is TGTGCCAGCAGCGTTTACGAAAACTCCTACAATGAGCAGTTCTTC. The full variable domain, its missing parts supplied by reference TRBV9 and TRBJ2-1, is DSGVTQTPKHLITATGQRVTLRCSPRSGDLSVYWYQQSLDQGLQFLIQYYNGEERAKGNILERFSAQQFPDLHSELNLSSLELGDSALYFCASSVYENSYNEQFFGPGTRLTVL.

This clonotype has at least ten counts. V usage is TRBV9 and J usage is TRBJ1-1, with D maybe TRBD1 (5 bases). This CDR3 is built from 14 residues. Per the germline V gene, CDR1 is SGDLS and CDR2 is YYNGEE. Trimming cost V 4 bases and J 1 base, with 11 bases left between them. The CDR3 DNA reads as TGTGCCAGCAGCAAGGACGGGGCGAACACTGAAGCTTTCTTT. It translates to CASSKDGANTEAFF.

This clonotype was found many times. CDR3 in DNA: TGTGCCAGCAGTTTGGGTAGCGGGACCGGGGAGCTGTTTTTT. Translated, it gives CASSLGSGTGELFF. This sequence joins TRBV12-3 or TRBV12-4 and TRBJ2-2; 7 bases match TRBD2. The CDR3 is 14 amino acids. V was clipped by 3 bases and J by 5 bases; unmatched bases: 3.

The sample holds many counts of this clonotype. The rearrangement joins TRBV20-1 to TRBJ2-3; D possibly corresponds to TRBD2 (7 bases). The CDR3 runs 18 residues. Deletions cut 5 bases from V and 0 bases from J, with 24 bases between. Germline assignment: CDR1 DFQATT and CDR2 SNEGSKA (reference sequence). The CDR3 DNA reads as TGCAGTGCTCGAGGGGGGGGCCTCGCGGGGACTAGCACAGATACGCAGTATTTT. This sequence encodes CSARGGGLAGTSTDTQYF.

This clonotype is a singleton in its sample. This sequence may be a read error, since a much larger clone differs from it by one base. The chain has TRBV5-1 and TRBJ1-2, with 8 bases identical to TRBD1. In germline, CDR1 is SGHRS, CDR2 YFSETQ. The CDR3 is made up of 14 amino acids. The DNA for the CDR3 is TGCGCCAGCGGCTTGGCAGGGGGCGAGGATGGCTACACCTTC. Translation: CASGLAGGEDGYTF.

This clonotype showed up many times. J is TRBJ2-5 and V is TRBV7-9; the D gene is possibly TRBD2 (6 bases). Germline V CDR1 and CDR2: SEHNR, FQNEAQ (reference sequence). V shed 1 base and J shed 3 bases, with 21 bases lying between them. The CDR3 has 18 residues. CDR3: CASSLGRSGTRREETQYF. The CDR3 nucleotides are TGTGCCAGCAGCTTAGGCCGTTCCGGGACTCGGAGGGAAGAGACCCAGTACTTC. Complete variable domain (other parts from reference TRBV7-9 and TRBJ2-5): DTGVSQNPRHKITKRGQNVTFRCDPISEHNRLYWYRQTLGQGPEFLTYFQNEAQLEKSRLLSDRFSAERPKGSFSTLEIQRTEQGDSAMYLCASSLGRSGTRREETQYFGPGTRLLVL.

Ten or more counts support this clonotype. The chain couples TRBV5-1 to TRBJ1-2; D remains unclear. Trimming shortened V by 0 bases and J by 2 bases, and 11 bases separated the two germline ends. CDR3 length: 15 amino acids. Germline loops: CDR1 SGHRS, CDR2 YFSETQ. The CDR3 here is CASSLEAGYNYGYTF. CDR3 sequence (DNA): TGCGCCAGCAGCTTGGAGGCGGGGTACAACTATGGCTACACCTTC.

This clonotype has at least ten counts. V is TRBV3-1 and J is TRBJ1-5, with a weak D call TRBD1 (5 bases). The CDR3 length is 16 residues. The germline CDR1 and CDR2 sequences are LGHDT and YNNKEL (reference sequence). Trimming pared 0 bases from V and 6 bases from J, leaving 15 bases between. CDR3 coding DNA: TGTGCCAGCAGCCAAGATCCGAGCTCTAGGGGTCAGCCCCAGCATTTT. Its translation is CASSQDPSSRGQPQHF.

This clonotype was seen many times. The rearrangement links TRBV20-1 to TRBJ2-2; D unresolved. Germline V gene data show CDR1 as DFQATT and CDR2 as SNEGSKA (reference sequence). This CDR3 comprises 16 residues. Trimming shortened V by 0 bases and J by 0 bases, and 11 bases separated the two germline ends. The chain's CDR3 is CSARDREHANTGELFF. As DNA, the CDR3 is TGCAGTGCTAGAGATAGGGAACACGCGAACACCGGGGAGCTGTTTTTT.

This clonotype was counted at least ten times. The rearrangement joins TRBV5-1 to TRBJ2-5; perhaps TRBD2 as D (5 bases). Germline values: CDR1 SGHRS, CDR2 YFSETQ. Trimming shortened V by 4 bases and J by 1 base, and 14 bases separated the two germline ends. The CDR3 runs 15 residues. CDR3 coding DNA: TGCGCCAGCAGCCCGGAGGACCCTACCCAAGAGACCCAGTACTTC. Amino acid sequence: CASSPEDPTQETQYF.

This clonotype has a handful of counts. The rearrangement uses TRBV7-6 and TRBJ2-7; 8 bases are a match to TRBD1. This CDR3 has 16 amino acids. Germline lookup yields CDR1 SGHVS and CDR2 FNYEAQ. With 4 bases clipped from V and 0 bases from J, the junction kept 8 bases outside the gene matches. The CDR3 here is CASSSIRTGSSYEQYF. The CDR3 nucleotides read TGTGCCAGCAGCTCCATTAGGACAGGGAGCTCCTACGAGCAGTACTTC.

This clonotype was recorded at least ten times. The V call is TRBV24-1, the J call TRBJ2-1, with D tentatively TRBD1 (6 bases). The V end was cut by 3 bases, the J end by 9 bases, with 11 bases between. Looked up from germline, CDR1 is KGHDR and CDR2 is SFDVKD. The CDR3 sequence is 13 residues long. CDR3 bases: TGTGCCACCAGTGATCACAGGGTCGCTGAGCAGTTCTTC. Amino acid sequence: CATSDHRVAEQFF.

Many counts were recorded for this clonotype. V gene TRBV9 combines with J gene TRBJ2-7; 9 nucleotides line up with TRBD1. V shed 3 bases, J shed 1 base, and the junction held 5 bases outside the gene matches. The CDR3 is made up of 15 amino acids. The germline V gene encodes CDR1 SGDLS and CDR2 YYNGEE. CDR3 coding DNA: TGTGCCAGCAGCGCGGGACAGGGTCCTTCCTACGAGCAGTACTTC. Translation gives CASSAGQGPSYEQYF.

The chain links TRBV3-1 to TRBJ1-2; tentatively, D is TRBD1 (6 bases). The CDR3 sequence is 15 residues long. Trimming took 4 bases from V and 0 from J, leaving 12 bases between them. The V gene's germline CDR1 is LGHDT and CDR2 YNNKEL (reference sequence). Written as DNA, the CDR3 is TGTGCCAGCAGCCCCCGGGACAACGCTAACTATGGCTACACCTTC. This codes for CASSPRDNANYGYTF.

This clonotype was detected many times. The rearrangement uses TRBV5-1 and TRBJ2-7; D gene uncertain. CDR1 SGHRS and CDR2 YFSETQ come from the germline V gene. The CDR3 is made up of 14 amino acids. Trimming removed 0 bases from V and 2 bases from J, with 9 bases in between. This CDR3 reads CASSLVGNAYEQYF. In nucleotides, the CDR3 is TGCGCCAGCAGCTTGGTGGGAAATGCCTACGAGCAGTACTTC.

This clonotype was observed many times. This chain connects TRBV12-3 or TRBV12-4 to TRBJ1-4; TRBD1 agrees at 9 bases. The CDR3 has 17 amino acids. The trim removed 4 bases at V and 0 bases at J, leaving 6 bases unmatched. Here the CDR3 DNA reads TGTGCCAGCAGTTCAATAGGGACAGGGCCAACTAATGAAAAACTGTTTTTT. This translates into CASSSIGTGPTNEKLFF.

This clonotype was counted many times. The rearrangement uses TRBV6-1 and TRBJ2-7; 7 nucleotides line up with TRBD1. Looked up from germline, CDR1 is MNHNS and CDR2 is SASEGT. The CDR3 extends over 13 amino acids. Trimming cost V 6 bases and J 2 bases; bases outside gene matches: 4. CDR3 region: CASRGTEAYEQYF. CDR3 nucleotides: TGTGCCAGCAGAGGGACAGAAGCCTACGAGCAGTACTTC.